These 9 T cell receptor beta chains were sequenced from one sample in a study of control samples from healthy donors and cancer patients. This table comes from immunoSEQ multiplex PCR, and its TCRdb copy is limited to in-frame clones, with some not included. Of around 95,000 clones listed, less than 90% are singletons. The sequencing sample was made of blood. The receptor source for this set is a woman aged 45-65 years in good health.

The rearrangement uses TRBV6-2 or TRBV6-3 and TRBJ2-6, with 8 bases lining up with TRBD1. This CDR3 region has 17 residues. Looked up from germline, CDR1 is MNHEY and CDR2 is SVGEGT. Trimming removed 4 bases from V and 2 bases from J; junction bases left unmatched: 7. CDR3 region: CASSSPGGAPGANVLTF. The DNA for the CDR3 is TGTGCCAGCAGTTCCCCAGGGGGCGCCCCTGGGGCCAACGTCCTGACTTTC.

The chain carries TRBV13 and TRBJ2-3, with no clear D. CDR3 size: 12 residues. V was clipped by 2 bases and J by 4 bases, with 4 bases between them. Germline CDR1 is PRHDT and CDR2 is FYEKMQ (reference sequence). CDR3 sequence reads: CASSLPSDTQYF. CDR3 nucleotides: TGTGCCAGCAGCTTACCGTCAGATACGCAGTATTTT. The whole variable domain, filled in from reference TRBV13 and TRBJ2-3, reads AAGVIQSPRHLIKEKRETATLKCYPIPRHDTVYWYQQGPGQDPQFLISFYEKMQSDKGSIPDRFSAQQFSDYHSELNMSSLELGDSALYFCASSLPSDTQYFGPGTRLTVL.

Only a few counts were recorded for this clone. The chain links TRBV5-1 to TRBJ1-5; D perhaps matches TRBD1 (5 bases). Deletions cut 0 bases from V and 0 bases from J, with 10 bases between. This CDR3 comprises 16 residues. CDR1 is SGHRS and CDR2 is YFSETQ in the germline V gene. This CDR3 reads CASSLGVRGSNQPQHF. The CDR3 region has the DNA TGCGCCAGCAGCTTGGGGGTAAGGGGTAGCAATCAGCCCCAGCATTTT.

The rearrangement uses TRBV4-3 and TRBJ2-5; 7 bases map to TRBD2. In germline, CDR1 is LGHNA, CDR2 YSLEER. The CDR3 is 18 amino acids. V was pared by 0 bases and J by 5 bases, with 15 bases of the junction left unmatched. The CDR3 sequence is CASSQDFWAGVVWETQYF. The CDR3 nucleotides read TGCGCCAGCAGCCAAGATTTTTGGGCGGGAGTGGTATGGGAGACCCAGTACTTC.

The V and J genes are TRBV5-1 and TRBJ1-6, with unresolved D. CDR1 SGHRS and CDR2 YFSETQ come from the germline V gene. This CDR3 is 13 amino acids long. Trimming pared 1 base from V and 2 bases from J, leaving 1 base between. CDR3 nucleotide sequence: TGCGCCAGCAGCTTGACCTATAATTCACCCCTCCACTTT. Translation: CASSLTYNSPLHF.

The V gene is TRBV9, the J gene TRBJ1-4; D ambiguous. Trimming pared 0 bases from V and 8 bases from J, leaving 11 bases between. Germline CDR1 is SGDLS and CDR2 is YYNGEE. The length of the CDR3 is 14 residues. The CDR3 sequence is CASSVAPVGEKLFF. The CDR3 nucleotides are TGTGCCAGCAGCGTAGCTCCCGTGGGGGAAAAACTGTTTTTT.

The V call is TRBV7-6, the J call TRBJ2-7; TRBD2 might be the D (6 bases). The CDR3 sequence is 12 residues long. CDR1 and CDR2 from the germline V gene are SGHVS and FNYEAQ. V lost 7 bases to trimming and J lost 5 bases, with 12 bases between them. Here the CDR3 reads CASTEGGDEQYF. The CDR3 coding sequence is TGTGCCAGCACCGAGGGCGGGGACGAGCAGTACTTC.

This CDR3 is CSVEGTRSAGELFF. CDR3 DNA: TGCAGCGTTGAAGGGACCCGAAGCGCGGGGGAGCTGTTTTTT. The chain joins TRBV29-1 to TRBJ2-2; D uncertain. Germline loops: CDR1 SQVTM, CDR2 ANQGSEA. This CDR3 comprises 14 residues. V was clipped by 1 base and J by 8 bases, with 14 bases between them.

This chain connects TRBV13 to TRBJ1-2; tentatively, D is TRBD1 (6 bases). Trimming removed 8 bases at V and 4 bases at J, with 17 bases between. The CDR3 contains 14 residues. CDR1 is PRHDT, CDR2 FYEKMQ, per germline (reference sequence). The CDR3, as DNA: TGTGCCAGCCAGGTTGTACAGGGAGGCTATGGCTACACCTTC. Translating gives CASQVVQGGYGYTF. The variable domain in full, completed from reference TRBV13 and TRBJ1-2, reads AAGVIQSPRHLIKEKRETATLKCYPIPRHDTVYWYQQGPGQDPQFLISFYEKMQSDKGSIPDRFSAQQFSDYHSELNMSSLELGDSALYFCASQVVQGGYGYTFGSGTRLTVV.